These 11 T cell receptor beta chains came from one sample sequenced in a study of beta chain features in type 1 diabetes. Whole-study findings and limits: Moderate but significant shortening of TCRB CDR3s was recorded in all four CD4+ subsets from Type 1 diabetes patients.

These receptors have no known antigen. The entirety of the isolated RNA underwent reverse transcription, so expressed TCRB transcripts were sequenced. Assay: immunoSEQ multiplex PCR; the TCRdb copy retains only in-frame clones and omits some. There are 600,000 or so clones in the sample; under 15% occur only once, and more than 0.1% lies in the top ten. Material: naive CD4+ T cells from blood. The receptor source for this set is a man aged 25 to 40 with type 1 diabetes.

This chain links TRBV18 with TRBJ1-2; weak D call: TRBD1 (6 bases). V lost 3 bases, J lost 3 bases, and 14 bases lay in between. The CDR3 spans 15 residues. CDR1 KGHSH and CDR2 LQKENI come from the germline V gene. The CDR3, as DNA: TGTGCCAGCTCACCCTCTGTCAGGGGTGACTATGGCTACACCTTC. It yields the protein CASSPSVRGDYGYTF.

This sequence joins TRBV7-2 and TRBJ1-2; D remains unclear. Trimming pared 2 bases from V and 2 bases from J, leaving 15 bases between. Germline loops: CDR1 SGHTA, CDR2 FQGNSA. The CDR3 has 16 amino acids. DNA for the CDR3: TGTGCCAGCAGCTTAAACGTCAGAAGGGCCAACTATGGCTACACCTTC. It codes for CASSLNVRRANYGYTF.

The gene calls are TRBV27 and TRBJ1-5; a weak D match, TRBD1 (5 bases). CDR3 size: 12 residues. Germline assignment: CDR1 MNHEY and CDR2 SMNVEV (reference sequence). The CDR3 DNA follows: TGTGCTTCGTCAGGGCCGGAGGGTCCCCAGCATTTT. Protein product: CASSGPEGPQHF.

The chain recombines TRBV4-3 with TRBJ2-2; D is unresolved. There are 15 residues in the CDR3. Trimming shortened V by 0 bases and J by 4 bases, and 9 bases separated the two germline ends. Germline V gene data show CDR1 as LGHNA and CDR2 as YSLEER. The CDR3 bases are TGCGCCAGCAGCCAAGAAAGTAAGCGCACCGGGGAGCTGTTTTTT. Residues: CASSQESKRTGELFF.

The V and J genes are TRBV27 and TRBJ1-5; TRBD1 might be the D (6 bases). The V end lost 0 bases, the J end lost 3 bases, and 12 bases lay between the germline ends. In germline, CDR1 is MNHEY, CDR2 SMNVEV (reference sequence). The CDR3 contains 16 residues. CDR3 sequence reads: CASSLSLGGLNQPQHF. CDR3 nucleotides: TGTGCCAGCAGTTTATCCCTCGGGGGCCTCAATCAGCCCCAGCATTTT.

CDR3 sequence: CASRTLGQGTGELFF. In DNA form, the CDR3 reads TGTGCCAGCAGGACTCTGGGACAGGGAACCGGGGAGCTGTTTTTT. The gene calls are TRBV28 and TRBJ2-2; TRBD1 matches 9 bases. J was trimmed by 5 bases and V by 6 bases; bases with no gene match: 7. This CDR3 has 15 residues. Germline V CDR1 and CDR2: MDHEN, SYDVKM.

This clone has just a few counts. The rearrangement joins TRBV7-2 to TRBJ2-3; 13 nucleotides line up with TRBD2. Germline V lookup: CDR1 SGHTA, CDR2 FQGNSA. The trim removed 5 bases at V and 1 base at J, leaving 12 bases unmatched. This CDR3 comprises 19 residues. The CDR3 coding sequence is TGTGCCAGCAGCAGAACCGGGACTAGCGGGGTCTCCGGCACAGATACGCAGTATTTT. Translating gives CASSRTGTSGVSGTDTQYF.

This clone appeared a few times. V and J are TRBV5-1 and TRBJ2-1, with 7 positions matching TRBD1. The CDR3 runs 15 residues. J gave up 5 bases and V 0 bases, and 5 bases lay outside the gene matches. Germline-derived CDR1 and CDR2 are SGHRS and YFSETQ. The CDR3 DNA sequence: TGCGCCAGCAGCTTGGTTCCGGGACAGCACAATGAGCAGTTCTTC. It translates to CASSLVPGQHNEQFF.

This clone has more than one count but fewer than ten. The gene calls are TRBV18 and TRBJ1-5; D call uncertain. CDR3 length equals 15 residues. Germline CDR1 KGHSH, CDR2 LQKENI. V was shortened by 2 bases and J by 1 base, with 9 bases between the two germline ends. The CDR3 DNA reads as TGTGCCAGCTCACCAACGGGAACAAGCAATCAGCCCCAGCATTTT. Amino acid sequence: CASSPTGTSNQPQHF.

This clone has a handful of counts. The chain joins TRBV9 to TRBJ2-1; a weak D match, TRBD1 (5 bases). CDR3 length: 16 residues. The ends were cut back, 0 bases at V and 0 bases at J, with 10 bases in the middle. Germline CDR1 SGDLS, CDR2 YYNGEE. The CDR3 protein is CASSVGWGTSYNEQFF. DNA of the CDR3: TGTGCCAGCAGCGTAGGGTGGGGCACCTCCTACAATGAGCAGTTCTTC.

This clone was counted only a few times. J is TRBJ1-2 and V is TRBV7-8; 7 bases fit TRBD1. This CDR3 region has 12 residues. Germline CDR1 reads SGHVS; CDR2 reads FQNEAQ. Trimming took 6 bases from V and 5 from J; bases not matched to a gene: 3. This CDR3 is CASRETGYGYTF. The CDR3 nucleotides read TGTGCCAGCAGAGAGACAGGGTATGGCTACACCTTC.